This TCR beta chain was documented in a study of blood T cell repertoires in COVID-19. This clone was observed a few times. The repertoire was sequenced with immunoSEQ multiplex PCR; TCRdb's copy has only in-frame clones and lacks some. Altogether approximately 94,000 clones are present, about 77% being singletons, with the ten largest covering around a third. The CDR3 contains 13 residues. J lost 4 bases, V lost 8 bases, and 4 bases had no gene match. CDR1 is MNHEY, CDR2 SMNVEV, per germline (reference sequence). The V and J genes are TRBV27 and TRBJ2-2; 7 positions agree with TRBD2. The clonotype comes from a man between 65 and 80 years old with active or convalescent COVID-19. The sample taken for sequencing was peripheral blood. The CDR3 reads CASGLVGTGELFF. DNA for the CDR3: TGTGCCAGCGGACTAGTAGGCACCGGGGAGCTGTTTTTT.